The rows below give T cell receptor beta chains drawn from one sample of a study of T cells in Graves' hyperthyroidism and ophthalmopathy. One entry per CDR3 protein, called by TCRdb with MiXCR from the multiplex PCR reads. The repertoire consists of approximately 600,000 distinct CDR3 sequences, with approximately 14% occurring once and the leading ten covering almost 6%. Material: blood. All receptors derive from a woman aged 30 to 39 with Graves' hyperthyroidism that later progressed to Graves' ophthalmopathy. Both conserved end residues are part of each CDR3. D genes are given only for firm matches. Size tells how often a clone was seen (once, few, many) or the class of an expanded clone, and some rows leave it out.

v_gene: TRBV24-1
j_gene: TRBJ1-3
abundance: -
d_gene: -
CDR3nt: TGTGCCACCAGTGATCCCGGGACCTCTGGAAACACCATATATTTT
CDR3aa: CATSDPGTSGNTIYF

v_gene: TRBV28
j_gene: TRBJ2-7
abundance: -
d_gene: TRBD1
CDR3nt: TGTGCCACCAGCTCGGGACAGGGGGCCGAGCAGTACTTC
CDR3aa: CATSSGQGAEQYF

v_gene: TRBV19
j_gene: TRBJ1-2
abundance: many
d_gene: -
CDR3nt: TGTGCCAGTAGTATAGGAGCGAACTATGGCTACACCTTC
CDR3aa: CASSIGANYGYTF

v_gene: TRBV7-2
j_gene: TRBJ1-2
abundance: many
d_gene: -
CDR3nt: TGTGCCAGCAGCTCGGGGACACTTAACTATGGCTACACCTTC
CDR3aa: CASSSGTLNYGYTF

v_gene: TRBV28
j_gene: TRBJ1-1
abundance: many
d_gene: -
CDR3nt: TGTGCCAGCAGTTTAGGTCGGGTGAACAAAGCTTTCTTT
CDR3aa: CASSLGRVNKAFF

v_gene: TRBV30
j_gene: TRBJ2-1
abundance: -
d_gene: TRBD2
CDR3nt: TGTGCCTGGAGACCCCCGGGGGGCAATGAGCAGTTCTTC
CDR3aa: CAWRPPGGNEQFF

v_gene: TRBV29-1
j_gene: TRBJ2-1
abundance: few
d_gene: TRBD1
CDR3nt: TGCAGCGTTTCCTCTCTGGGACAGGGGTTCGGCAATGAGCAGTTCTTC
CDR3aa: CSVSSLGQGFGNEQFF

v_gene: TRBV11-2
j_gene: TRBJ1-1
abundance: many
d_gene: -
CDR3nt: TGTGCCAGCAGCTTAGATGGGCGGACTGAAGCTTTCTTT
CDR3aa: CASSLDGRTEAFF

v_gene: TRBV12-3/TRBV12-4
j_gene: TRBJ2-5
abundance: many
d_gene: -
CDR3nt: TGTGCCAGCAGTCCCGGGACACCCGGGGGCACCCAGTACTTC
CDR3aa: CASSPGTPGGTQYF

v_gene: TRBV4-1
j_gene: TRBJ1-5
abundance: few
d_gene: TRBD1
CDR3nt: TGCGCCAGCAGCCAGCCGGGACAGAAGTATCAGCCCCAGCATTTT
CDR3aa: CASSQPGQKYQPQHF

v_gene: TRBV7-2
j_gene: TRBJ2-7
abundance: few
d_gene: -
CDR3nt: TGTGCCAGCAGCTTTCCAGGGTCTACCTACGAGCAGTACTTC
CDR3aa: CASSFPGSTYEQYF

v_gene: TRBV11-3
j_gene: TRBJ2-1
abundance: many
d_gene: TRBD1
CDR3nt: TGTGCCAGCAGCGAGGGACAGGGAAGCTTAAGTGAGCAGTTCTTC
CDR3aa: CASSEGQGSLSEQFF

v_gene: TRBV6-5
j_gene: TRBJ1-1
abundance: many
d_gene: -
CDR3nt: TGTGCCAGCAGTTACTCCGGGACACTTAACACTGAAGCTTTCTTT
CDR3aa: CASSYSGTLNTEAFF

v_gene: TRBV7-2
j_gene: TRBJ2-2
abundance: once
d_gene: TRBD2
CDR3nt: TGTGCCAGCAGCTCGGGACTAGCGGGAATTGACACCGGGGAGCTGTTTTTT
CDR3aa: CASSSGLAGIDTGELFF

v_gene: TRBV29-1
j_gene: TRBJ1-2
abundance: -
d_gene: -
CDR3nt: TGCAGCGTTGGTAGCAGATTCAATTATGGCTACACCTTC
CDR3aa: CSVGSRFNYGYTF

v_gene: TRBV12-3/TRBV12-4
j_gene: TRBJ1-2
abundance: many
d_gene: TRBD1
CDR3nt: TGTGCCAGCAGCCCGACAGGGGTGTATGGCTACACCTTC
CDR3aa: CASSPTGVYGYTF

v_gene: TRBV7-2
j_gene: TRBJ2-5
abundance: -
d_gene: -
CDR3nt: TGTGCCAGCAGCTTACGCTCGGAGACCCAGTACTTC
CDR3aa: CASSLRSETQYF

v_gene: TRBV30
j_gene: TRBJ2-5
abundance: many
d_gene: TRBD2
CDR3nt: TGTGCCTGGAAAAGCGGGAGGGAGACCCAGTACTTC
CDR3aa: CAWKSGRETQYF

v_gene: TRBV12-3/TRBV12-4
j_gene: TRBJ2-7
abundance: many
d_gene: TRBD2
CDR3nt: TGCGCCAGCAGCCGGACTAGCGGGAGGTCCTACGAGCAGTACTTC
CDR3aa: CASSRTSGRSYEQYF

v_gene: TRBV6-5
j_gene: TRBJ2-7
abundance: -
d_gene: TRBD2
CDR3nt: TGTGCCAGCAGTTACTCGAGACCACTGGCGCTAGCGGGAGGGAGGGACTACGAGCAGTACTTC
CDR3aa: CASSYSRPLALAGGRDYEQYF

v_gene: TRBV12-3/TRBV12-4
j_gene: TRBJ2-1
abundance: -
d_gene: -
CDR3nt: TGTGTCAGCACCGAGGCTAGCCGACTCAACAATGAGCAGTTCTTC
CDR3aa: CVSTEASRLNNEQFF

v_gene: TRBV3-1
j_gene: TRBJ2-7
abundance: many
d_gene: -
CDR3nt: TGTGCCAGCAGCCAGACAGCCTACGAGCAGTACTTC
CDR3aa: CASSQTAYEQYF

v_gene: TRBV30
j_gene: TRBJ2-5
abundance: many
d_gene: TRBD2
CDR3nt: TGTGCCTGGAGTGGGACTAGCGGGATAGTTTTGGGGACCCAGTACTTC
CDR3aa: CAWSGTSGIVLGTQYF

v_gene: TRBV7-9
j_gene: TRBJ2-3
abundance: -
d_gene: -
CDR3nt: TGTGCCAGCAGCCTAAACGCGGTTACGCAGTATTTT
CDR3aa: CASSLNAVTQYF

v_gene: TRBV18
j_gene: TRBJ2-5
abundance: many
d_gene: TRBD2
CDR3nt: TGTGCCAGCTCACCGCTTATACTAGCGGGAAAAGGAGAGACCCAGTACTTC
CDR3aa: CASSPLILAGKGETQYF

v_gene: TRBV24-1
j_gene: TRBJ2-1
abundance: -
d_gene: TRBD2
CDR3nt: TGTGCCACCAGCCTAGCGGGAGCAGGAAATGAGCAGTTCTTC
CDR3aa: CATSLAGAGNEQFF

v_gene: TRBV9
j_gene: TRBJ2-1
abundance: few
d_gene: -
CDR3nt: TGTGCCAGCAGCGTAGTACAGGTGTGTGAGCAGTTCTTC
CDR3aa: CASSVVQVCEQFF

v_gene: TRBV4-1
j_gene: TRBJ2-7
abundance: -
d_gene: -
CDR3nt: TGCGCCAGCAGGTTGGGACCGAGCTCCTACGAGCAGTACTTC
CDR3aa: CASRLGPSSYEQYF

v_gene: TRBV7-2
j_gene: TRBJ2-7
abundance: many
d_gene: TRBD1
CDR3nt: TGTGCCAGCAGCTTGGGACAGGGGGCGTCGCAGTACTTC
CDR3aa: CASSLGQGASQYF

v_gene: TRBV12-3/TRBV12-4
j_gene: TRBJ2-1
abundance: -
d_gene: -
CDR3nt: TGTGCCGGCAGTAACCCAGCGCAAAAATACAATGAGCAGTTCTTC
CDR3aa: CAGSNPAQKYNEQFF

v_gene: TRBV7-9
j_gene: TRBJ2-1
abundance: -
d_gene: TRBD2
CDR3nt: TGTGCCAGCAGCGGCAGCGGGGCTTACAATGAGCAGTTCTTC
CDR3aa: CASSGSGAYNEQFF

v_gene: TRBV30
j_gene: TRBJ2-7
abundance: -
d_gene: -
CDR3nt: TGTGCCTGGACCCCGACTTGGGGCTACGAGCAGTACTTC
CDR3aa: CAWTPTWGYEQYF

v_gene: TRBV11-3
j_gene: TRBJ2-1
abundance: many
d_gene: TRBD1
CDR3nt: TGTGCCAGCAGCTTAGGTCAGGGGGCAACCCCATTTACCAATGAGCAGTTCTTC
CDR3aa: CASSLGQGATPFTNEQFF

v_gene: TRBV6-1
j_gene: TRBJ2-7
abundance: many
d_gene: -
CDR3nt: TGTGCCAGCCCCCACAGGGTCGTCTACGAGCAGTACTTC
CDR3aa: CASPHRVVYEQYF

v_gene: TRBV30
j_gene: TRBJ1-4
abundance: many
d_gene: -
CDR3nt: TGTGCCTGGAGTGTACTGGGTGAAAAACTGTTTTTT
CDR3aa: CAWSVLGEKLFF